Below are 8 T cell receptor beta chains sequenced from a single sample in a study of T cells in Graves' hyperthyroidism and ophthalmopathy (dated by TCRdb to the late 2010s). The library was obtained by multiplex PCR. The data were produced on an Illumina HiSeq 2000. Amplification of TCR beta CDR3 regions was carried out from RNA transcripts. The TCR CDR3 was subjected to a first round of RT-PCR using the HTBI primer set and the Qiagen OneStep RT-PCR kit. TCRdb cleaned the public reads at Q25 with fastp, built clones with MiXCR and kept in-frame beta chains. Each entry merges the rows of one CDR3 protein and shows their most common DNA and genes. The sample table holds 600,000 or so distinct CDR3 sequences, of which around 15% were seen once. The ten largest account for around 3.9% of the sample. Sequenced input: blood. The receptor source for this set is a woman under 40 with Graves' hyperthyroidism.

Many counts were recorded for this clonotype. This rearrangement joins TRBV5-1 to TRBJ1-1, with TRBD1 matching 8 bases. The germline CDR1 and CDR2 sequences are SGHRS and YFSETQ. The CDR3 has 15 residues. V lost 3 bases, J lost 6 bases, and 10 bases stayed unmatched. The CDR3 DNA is TGCGCCAGCAGCTCCGGGACAGGACTTGTGGCTGAAGCTTTCTTT. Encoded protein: CASSSGTGLVAEAFF.

The CDR3 sequence is CSARGILDEKLFF. CDR3 DNA: TGCAGTGCTAGGGGGATTCTCGATGAAAAACTGTTTTTT. This sequence joins TRBV20-1 and TRBJ1-4, with D unresolved. Germline V gene data show CDR1 as DFQATT and CDR2 as SNEGSKA (reference sequence). With 3 bases removed from V and 6 bases from J, the gap between germline ends came to 11 bases. The CDR3 consists of 13 residues.

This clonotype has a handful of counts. CDR3 residues: CASSEPGTGGPYLSYNEQFF. The DNA of the CDR3 is TGCGCCAGCAGTGAGCCAGGGACAGGGGGTCCCTATCTGAGCTACAATGAGCAGTTCTTC. The genes are TRBV10-2 and TRBJ2-1; 11 bases are shared with TRBD1. This CDR3 is 20 amino acids long. Germline assignment: CDR1 WSHSY and CDR2 SAAADI. J gave up 3 bases and V 2 bases, and 15 bases lay outside the gene matches.

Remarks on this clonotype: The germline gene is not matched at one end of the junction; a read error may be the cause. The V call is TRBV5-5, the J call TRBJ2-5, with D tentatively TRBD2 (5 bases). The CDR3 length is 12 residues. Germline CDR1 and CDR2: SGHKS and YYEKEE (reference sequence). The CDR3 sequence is CASSLPSDFWNF. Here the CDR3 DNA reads TGTGCCAGCAGCTTACCGTCGGACTTCTGGAACTTC.

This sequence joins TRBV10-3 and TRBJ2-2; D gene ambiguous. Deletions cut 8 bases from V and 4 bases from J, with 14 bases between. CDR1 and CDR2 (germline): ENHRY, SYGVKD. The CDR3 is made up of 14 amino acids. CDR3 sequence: CAIRPVVSTGELFF. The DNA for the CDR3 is TGTGCCATCCGGCCGGTAGTATCCACCGGGGAGCTGTTTTTT.

The CDR3 here is CASTLGGSGQPQHF. DNA of the CDR3: TGTGCCAGCACCCTTGGGGGATCAGGACAGCCCCAGCATTTT. V gene TRBV28 combines with J gene TRBJ1-5, with D possibly TRBD1 on 5 matching bases. Trimming pared 7 bases from V and 7 bases from J, leaving 17 bases between. The CDR3 is made up of 14 amino acids. Germline values: CDR1 MDHEN, CDR2 SYDVKM.

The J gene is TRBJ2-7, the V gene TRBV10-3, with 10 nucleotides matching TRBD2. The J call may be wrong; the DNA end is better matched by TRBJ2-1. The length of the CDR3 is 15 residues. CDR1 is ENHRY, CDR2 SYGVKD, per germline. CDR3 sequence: CAISDPGTSDYEQFF. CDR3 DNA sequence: TGTGCCATCAGTGATCCGGGGACTAGCGACTACGAGCAGTTCTTC.

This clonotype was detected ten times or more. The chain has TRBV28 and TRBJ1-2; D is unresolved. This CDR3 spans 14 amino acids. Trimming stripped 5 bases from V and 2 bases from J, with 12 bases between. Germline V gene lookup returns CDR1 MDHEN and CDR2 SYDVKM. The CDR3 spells CASSGGRSNYGYTF. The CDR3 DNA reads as TGTGCCAGCAGTGGAGGACGGAGCAACTATGGCTACACCTTC.